The rows below give T cell receptor beta chains drawn from one sample of a study of Ad26.COV2.S vaccination and SARS-CoV-2 variants. Using immunoSEQ multiplex PCR, the repertoire was profiled, and TCRdb retains in-frame clones only, with some absent. The sample yields about 440,000 clones, around 88% seen once. Sequenced material: peripheral blood, taken in a trial of Ad26.COV2.S vaccine versus placebo. The receptor set was obtained from a person aged 18-65 years who received the Ad26.COV2.S COVID-19 vaccine or a placebo. Both conserved end residues are part of each CDR3. D genes are given only for firm matches. Part of the rows lack a size; the others show once, few, many or a class for expanded clones.

V gene,D gene,clone size,J gene,CDR3 DNA,CDR3 protein
TRBV18,-,-,TRBJ2-5,TGTGCCAGCTCCCCGGCCACGTCGAGACAAGAGACCCAGTACTTC,CASSPATSRQETQYF
TRBV7-2,-,-,TRBJ2-1,TGTGCCAGCAGCTTGGCGGAGAGCTCCTACAATGAGCAGTTCTTC,CASSLAESSYNEQFF
TRBV5-4,TRBD2,-,TRBJ2-1,TGTGCCAGCAGCTTCGGACTAGCGGGAGGGCCACTTGAGCAGTTCTTC,CASSFGLAGGPLEQFF
TRBV9,TRBD1,once,TRBJ1-4,TGTGCCAGCAGCGTCGGGGACAGTTGGGAGAATGAAAAACTGTTTTTT,CASSVGDSWENEKLFF
TRBV30,TRBD1,-,TRBJ1-4,TGTGCCTGGAGTGCCCAGAAGGACAGGGGCGAAAAACTGTTTTTT,CAWSAQKDRGEKLFF
TRBV10-3,-,-,TRBJ2-1,TGTGCCATCAGTGAGGATGGGCGTGAGCAGTTCTTC,CAISEDGREQFF
TRBV6-5,-,-,TRBJ1-6,TGTGCCAGCAGTTCCTCCCGGGTCTCACCCCTCCACTTT,CASSSSRVSPLHF
TRBV28,-,-,TRBJ2-7,TGTGCCAGCATCCCCGCTGGGTGGGGCTACGAGCAGTACTTC,CASIPAGWGYEQYF
TRBV20-1,TRBD2,-,TRBJ2-7,TGCAGTGCTAGTTCCGGGAGGGTTTTCTACGAGCAGTACTTC,CSASSGRVFYEQYF
TRBV9,-,-,TRBJ2-1,TGTGCCAGCAGCGTAGGACCTCTGAATGAGCAGTTCTTC,CASSVGPLNEQFF
TRBV25-1,-,-,TRBJ2-2,TGTGCCAGCAGGGGACCTGGGCCCGGGGAGCTGTTTTTT,CASRGPGPGELFF
TRBV7-2,-,-,TRBJ1-5,TGTGCCAGCAGCTTAGGAAGACAGCGCAATCAGCCCCAGCATTTT,CASSLGRQRNQPQHF
TRBV29-1,TRBD1,once,TRBJ2-1,TGCAGCCCTCCCCGGGACAGATCCCCCAATGAGCAGTTCTTC,CSPPRDRSPNEQFF
TRBV5-1,TRBD2,few,TRBJ2-7,TGCGCCAGCAGCTTGGTGGCTAGCGGGAGCATGCCCTACGAGCAGTACTTC,CASSLVASGSMPYEQYF
TRBV29-1,-,-,TRBJ2-7,TGCAGCGCCCAAGGGGCCTACGAGCAGTACTTC,CSAQGAYEQYF
TRBV3-1/TRBV3-2,-,once,TRBJ1-1,TGTGCCAGCAGCCAAGGGTCCCGGATAATGAACACTGAAGCTTTCTTT,CASSQGSRIMNTEAFF
TRBV18,TRBD1,-,TRBJ1-1,TGTGCCAGCTCACCGATACCGACAGGGGCCCTAATGAACACTGAAGCTTTCTTT,CASSPIPTGALMNTEAFF
TRBV15,-,-,TRBJ1-3,TGTGCCACCAGCAGAGAGGGACGTGGAAACACCATATATTTT,CATSREGRGNTIYF
TRBV19,-,-,TRBJ2-5,TGTGCCAGTAGTATCAGAAACCGGGAGACCCAGTACTTC,CASSIRNRETQYF
TRBV11-2,-,once,TRBJ1-1,TGTGCCAGCAGCGCCACGTCCGGCTGGGCTTTCTTT,CASSATSGWAFF
TRBV5-4,TRBD1,-,TRBJ2-1,TGTGCCAGCAGCTCGGGACAGAGAAATGGGTTTAACAATGAGCAGTTCTTC,CASSSGQRNGFNNEQFF
TRBV27,-,-,TRBJ1-1,TGTGCCAGCAGTTTCATACAGGGTGAAGCTTTCTTT,CASSFIQGEAFF
TRBV24-1,-,-,TRBJ1-5,TGTGCCACCAGTGACCGCCGGGTTGGCAATCAGCCCCAGCATTTT,CATSDRRVGNQPQHF
TRBV5-1,TRBD1,-,TRBJ2-1,TGCGCCAGCAGCCCGGACCGGGACAGTCAGTTCTTC,CASSPDRDSQFF
TRBV28,TRBD1,-,TRBJ1-2,TGTGCCAGCAGTTCCGGGACAGGGGCGAATGGCTACACCTTC,CASSSGTGANGYTF
TRBV24-1,-,-,TRBJ2-1,TGTGCCACCAGTATGACGGGAACCTACAATGAGCAGTTCTTC,CATSMTGTYNEQFF
TRBV7-9,-,-,TRBJ2-5,TGTGCCAGCAGCCGTTACGAAGAGACCCAGTACTTC,CASSRYEETQYF
TRBV5-4,TRBD2,-,TRBJ2-1,TGTGCCAGCAGCGCTAGCGGCTCCTACAATGAGCAGTTCTTC,CASSASGSYNEQFF
TRBV7-2,-,-,TRBJ2-5,TGTGCCAGCAGCTTAGACTCTCGCGGTTTGCGGACCCAGTACTTC,CASSLDSRGLRTQYF
TRBV7-9,-,-,TRBJ2-2,TGTGCCAGCAGATACACAGGAGTAACGAACACCGGGGAGCTGTTTTTT,CASRYTGVTNTGELFF
TRBV5-8,-,few,TRBJ2-2,TGTGCCAGCAGAAGAGTGAACACCGGGGAGCTGTTTTTT,CASRRVNTGELFF
TRBV7-9,TRBD1,-,TRBJ2-5,TGTGCCAGCAGCCCAGGGGGACCCCAAGAGACCCAGTACTTC,CASSPGGPQETQYF
TRBV28,-,-,TRBJ1-1,TGTGCCAGTTTCGGGCCAGGTTTGAACACTGAAGCTTTCTTT,CASFGPGLNTEAFF
TRBV7-2,-,-,TRBJ1-6,TGTGCCAGCAGCCCTAGACGGCAGGAATCGGTGCCCCTCCACTTT,CASSPRRQESVPLHF
TRBV29-1,-,-,TRBJ2-5,TGCAGCGCCGAACCTTCGAGCGCGCTGGAGACCCAGTACTTC,CSAEPSSALETQYF
TRBV6-1,-,-,TRBJ1-2,TGTGCCAGCAGTGCGCCGGGGCTGATAGTGATGGGAAACTATGGCTACACCTTC,CASSAPGLIVMGNYGYTF
TRBV7-9,-,-,TRBJ2-1,TGTGCCAGCAGCGAGGTGGGGGAGCAGTTCTTC,CASSEVGEQFF
TRBV3-1/TRBV3-2,TRBD2,-,TRBJ2-7,TGTGCCAGCAGCCACTTTAGCGGGAGGGCGCGTTACGAGCAGTACTTC,CASSHFSGRARYEQYF
TRBV7-2,-,-,TRBJ2-7,TGTGCCAGCAGCTTAGGTCCACAGGGATCCTACGAGCAGTACTTC,CASSLGPQGSYEQYF
TRBV5-1,-,few,TRBJ1-6,TGCGCCAGCAGCTTGGACAGTTTCTATAATTCACCCCTCCACTTT,CASSLDSFYNSPLHF